The 4 T cell receptor beta chains below come from one sample, sequenced in a study of vaccination and CD4 T cells after COVID-19. Sequencing of the DNA from cultured CD4+ T cells was carried out with the Oncomine TCR Beta short-read assay. TCRdb independently ran MiXCR on the PCR reads; one entry per CDR3 protein. The top ten hold 15% to 20% of the sample, which has 20,000 or so distinct CDR3 sequences, 38% seen once. The treatment was: approximately 9-day PBMC culture with coronavirus spike peptide pools or control peptides (ViraFEST assay). Their target antigens are unknown. The material was CD4+ T cells from blood, cultured in vitro, obtained before SARS-CoV-2 vaccination. The receptors come from a human donor who received a COVID-19 vaccine.

This chain links TRBV12-3 or TRBV12-4 with TRBJ1-2; no definite D call. Trimming took 3 bases from V and 6 from J, leaving 11 bases between them. This CDR3 has 13 residues. DNA of the CDR3: TGTGCCAGCAGTTTCGGAGGGCAGGATGGCTACACCTTC. Translating it yields CASSFGGQDGYTF.

The sample holds a few counts of this clonotype. The chain carries TRBV2 and TRBJ2-5, with TRBD2 matching 7 bases. After removal of 5 bases from V and 2 bases from J, the junction contained 5 bases not matched to a gene. This CDR3 has 14 amino acids. Germline CDR1 and CDR2: SNHLY and FYNNEI. CDR3 region: CASSRGTNQETQYF. CDR3 nucleotides: TGTGCCAGCAGTCGAGGGACTAATCAAGAGACCCAGTACTTC.

The chain joins TRBV30 to TRBJ2-5; TRBD2 aligns across 10 bases. Trimming removed 0 bases from V and 8 bases from J; junction bases left unmatched: 6. Per germline, CDR1 GTSNPN and CDR2 SVGIG (reference sequence). The CDR3 consists of 14 residues. The DNA of the CDR3 is TGTGCCTGGAGTGTGATAGCGGGGGGACAAACCCAGTACTTC. As protein: CAWSVIAGGQTQYF.

The chain couples TRBV6-1 to TRBJ2-3; 9 bases line up with TRBD2. The V gene's germline CDR1 is MNHNS and CDR2 SASEGT. V was pared by 6 bases and J by 6 bases, with 25 bases of the junction left unmatched. The CDR3 length is 20 residues. The DNA for the CDR3 is TGTGCCAGCAGGCTAAATGATAAGCGGGGGGTGGGTGGTGGATTGGATACGCAGTATTTT. It translates to CASRLNDKRGVGGGLDTQYF.